Below are 13 T cell receptor beta chains sequenced from a single sample in a study of blood T cells in healthy people across ages. Primers used in a second PCR of roughly 7 to 11 cycles were a sample-barcoded 5' primer and a J-beta primer mix. TCRdb redid the calling of the 5' RACE reads with MiXCR, one entry per CDR3 protein. The sample comprises approximately 810,000 distinct CDR3 sequences, around 26% of which are singletons, and 15% to 20% rests with the top ten. The sample comprised blood. The receptors shown here come from an elderly woman in good health.

There are many counts of this clonotype. The chain couples TRBV2 to TRBJ2-5; D is possibly TRBD2 (7 bases). CDR3 length: 13 residues. V dropped 3 bases and J dropped 5 bases, with 10 bases sitting between them. Germline V gene lookup returns CDR1 SNHLY and CDR2 FYNNEI. CDR3 in amino acids: CASSEGGRETQYF. The CDR3 DNA is TGTGCCAGCAGTGAGGGGGGGCGTGAGACCCAGTACTTC.

This clonotype came up a few times. This chain joins TRBV6-6 and TRBJ2-4, with 10 bases lining up with TRBD1. The V gene's germline CDR1 is MNHNY and CDR2 SVGAGI (reference sequence). This CDR3 is 15 amino acids long. CDR3 sequence (DNA): TGTGCGGCGGGACAGGGGCTTTTAGCCAAAAACATTCAGTACTTC. As protein: CAAGQGLLAKNIQYF.

The chain employs TRBV21-1 and TRBJ2-5; the table names TRBD1, a call not compared with the DNA. TRBV21-1 is assigned pseudogene status. CDR3 length: 14 amino acids. CDR3: CASSKSRRRQTQYF. DNA of the CDR3: TGTGCCAGCAGCAAATCGAGAAGGCGCCAGACCCAGTACTTC.

The rearrangement uses TRBV2 and TRBJ1-2; TRBD1 matches at 8 bases. The CDR3 runs 13 residues. In germline, CDR1 is SNHLY, CDR2 FYNNEI. The V segment lost 9 bases and the J segment 4 bases; nucleotides outside the gene matches: 7. The CDR3: CARTGTGLYGYTF. The CDR3 DNA is TGTGCCAGAACCGGGACAGGACTCTATGGCTACACCTTC.

The chain is built from TRBV30 and TRBJ1-5; possible D gene TRBD1, 5 bases. The CDR3 contains 15 residues. Trimming pared 1 base from V and 2 bases from J, leaving 12 bases between. The V gene's germline CDR1 is GTSNPN and CDR2 SVGIG (reference sequence). The CDR3 protein is CAWSGGAGGNQPQHF. CDR3 DNA sequence: TGTGCCTGGAGTGGAGGGGCGGGTGGCAATCAGCCCCAGCATTTT.

This clonotype was seen many times. The genes are TRBV10-3 and TRBJ2-1, with D possibly matching TRBD1 (5 bases). V lost 4 bases and J lost 0, with 7 bases in between. Germline CDR1 ENHRY, CDR2 SYGVKD. The CDR3 sequence is 14 residues long. The CDR3 loop reads CAISGQSSYNEQFF. CDR3 DNA: TGTGCCATCAGTGGACAGAGCTCCTACAATGAGCAGTTCTTC.

This clonotype showed up just a few times. V gene TRBV6-1 combines with J gene TRBJ2-4; 10 bases fit TRBD2. Germline V CDR1 and CDR2: MNHNS, SASEGT. After removal of 5 bases from V and 7 bases from J, the junction contained 8 bases not matched to a gene. The CDR3 covers 15 residues. The CDR3 is CASSQLAGMNNIQYF. The CDR3 nucleotides are TGTGCCAGCAGTCAACTAGCGGGAATGAATAACATTCAGTACTTC.

This clonotype showed up just a few times. V gene TRBV19 combines with J gene TRBJ2-7; D remains unclear. The CDR3 contains 13 residues. Looked up from germline, CDR1 is LNHDA and CDR2 is SQIVND (reference sequence). Trimming took off 3 bases at V and 5 bases at J, with 11 bases between the two ends. CDR3 loop: CASSMRNDDEQYF. As DNA, the CDR3 is TGTGCCAGTAGTATGAGGAATGATGACGAGCAGTACTTC. The complete variable domain, with remaining parts taken from reference TRBV19 and TRBJ2-7, reads DGGITQSPKYLFRKEGQNVTLSCEQNLNHDAMYWYRQDPGQGLRLIYYSQIVNDFQKGDIAEGYSVSREKKESFPLTVTSAQKNPTAFYLCASSMRNDDEQYFGPGTRLTVT.

This clonotype has a count of ten or more. V gene TRBV7-2 combines with J gene TRBJ2-1; TRBD2 agrees at 15 bases. Germline V CDR1 and CDR2: SGHTA, FQGNSA. CDR3 length equals 16 residues. V was pared by 5 bases and J by 6 bases, with 5 bases of the junction left unmatched. CDR3 sequence: CASSKRTSGGANEQFF. DNA for the CDR3: TGTGCCAGCAGCAAGAGGACTAGCGGGGGGGCCAATGAGCAGTTCTTC.

Concerning this clonotype itself: The conserved final phenylalanine or tryptophan is absent from the CDR3, which likely points to a read error. The J gene is TRBJ1-2, the V gene TRBV12-3 or TRBV12-4; D is unresolved. The CDR3 loop spans 14 amino acids. The germline V and J ends were trimmed by 1 base and 2 bases, with 8 bases remaining between them. The CDR3 here is CASSLVGVNYGYTC. The CDR3 coding sequence is TGTGCCAGCAGTTTAGTCGGAGTGAACTATGGCTACACCTGC.

CDR3 protein: CASGQPRGYGYTF. CDR3 in DNA: TGTGCCAGCGGACAGCCCCGAGGGTATGGCTACACCTTC. The V gene is TRBV3-1, the J gene TRBJ1-2, with D possibly matching TRBD1 (6 bases). Trimming stripped 8 bases from V and 5 bases from J, with 15 bases between. The CDR3 has 13 residues. The germline V gene encodes CDR1 LGHDT and CDR2 YNNKEL (reference sequence).

The rearrangement joins TRBV5-1 to TRBJ2-7, with no clear D. Germline CDR1 reads SGHRS; CDR2 reads YFSETQ. V shed 0 bases and J shed 2 bases, with 9 bases lying between them. CDR3 length: 14 residues. The CDR3 DNA follows: TGCGCCAGCAGCTTGGAACCTGGTCCCTACGAGCAGTACTTC. It yields the protein CASSLEPGPYEQYF.

This clonotype was counted many times. This chain joins TRBV6-5 and TRBJ2-1; D is possibly TRBD1 or TRBD2 (5 bases each). The CDR3 totals 12 residues. Germline V gene lookup returns CDR1 MNHEY and CDR2 SVGAGI. The V end was cut by 6 bases, the J end by 7 bases, with 10 bases between. CDR3 nucleotide sequence: TGTGCCAGCAGAACGGGACCTAATGAGCAGTTCTTC. It specifies CASRTGPNEQFF.